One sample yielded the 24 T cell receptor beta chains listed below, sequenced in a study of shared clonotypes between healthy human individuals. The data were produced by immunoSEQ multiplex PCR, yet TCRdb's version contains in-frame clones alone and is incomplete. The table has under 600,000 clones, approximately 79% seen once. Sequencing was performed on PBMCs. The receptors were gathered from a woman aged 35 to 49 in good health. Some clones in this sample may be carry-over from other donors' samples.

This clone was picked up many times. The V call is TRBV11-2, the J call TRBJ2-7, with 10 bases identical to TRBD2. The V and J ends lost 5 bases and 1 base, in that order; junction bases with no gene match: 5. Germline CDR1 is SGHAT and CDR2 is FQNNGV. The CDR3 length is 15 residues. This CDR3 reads CASSPAGGRSYEQYF. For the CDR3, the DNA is TGTGCCAGCAGCCCAGCGGGGGGGCGATCCTACGAGCAGTACTTC.

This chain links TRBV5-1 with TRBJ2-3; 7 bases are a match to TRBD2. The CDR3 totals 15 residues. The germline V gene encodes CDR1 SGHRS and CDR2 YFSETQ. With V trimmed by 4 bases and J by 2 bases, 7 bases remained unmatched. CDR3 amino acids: CASSPEGRATDTQYF. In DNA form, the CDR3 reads TGCGCCAGCAGCCCTGAAGGGAGGGCCACAGATACGCAGTATTTT.

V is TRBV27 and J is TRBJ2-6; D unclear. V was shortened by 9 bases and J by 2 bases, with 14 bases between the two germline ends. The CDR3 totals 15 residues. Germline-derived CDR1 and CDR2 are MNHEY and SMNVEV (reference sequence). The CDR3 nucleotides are TGTGCCAGTTCCCCCCAGGCCACTGGGGCCAACGTCCTGACTTTC. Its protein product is CASSPQATGANVLTF.

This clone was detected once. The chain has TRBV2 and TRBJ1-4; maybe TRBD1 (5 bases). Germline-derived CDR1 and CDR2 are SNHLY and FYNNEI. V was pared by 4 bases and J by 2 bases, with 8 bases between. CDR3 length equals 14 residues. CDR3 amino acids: CASSGWGTNEKLFF. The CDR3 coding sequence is TGTGCCAGCAGTGGGTGGGGGACTAATGAAAAACTGTTTTTT.

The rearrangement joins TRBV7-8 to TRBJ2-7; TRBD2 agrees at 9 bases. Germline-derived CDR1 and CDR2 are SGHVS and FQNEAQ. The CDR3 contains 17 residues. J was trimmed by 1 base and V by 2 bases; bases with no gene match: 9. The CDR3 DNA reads TGTGCCAGCAGCTTATCAGGGCGCGGGAGGGGTTCCTACGAGCAGTACTTC. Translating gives CASSLSGRGRGSYEQYF.

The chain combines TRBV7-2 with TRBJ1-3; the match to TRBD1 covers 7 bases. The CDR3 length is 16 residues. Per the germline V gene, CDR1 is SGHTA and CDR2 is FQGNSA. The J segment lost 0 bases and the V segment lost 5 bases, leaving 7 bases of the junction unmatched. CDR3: CASSKGGRYSGNTIYF. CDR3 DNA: TGTGCCAGCAGCAAAGGGGGCAGATACTCTGGAAACACCATATATTTT.

CDR3 residues: CASSESRQGGNEQFF. The CDR3 nucleotides are TGCGCCAGCAGTGAGTCGAGACAGGGTGGCAATGAGCAGTTCTTC. The genes are TRBV10-1 and TRBJ2-1; 7 nucleotides line up with TRBD1. Germline lookup yields CDR1 WNHNN and CDR2 SYGVQD (reference sequence). The CDR3 spans 15 residues. Germline trimming cut 0 bases from V and 6 bases from J; bases unmatched to any gene: 5.

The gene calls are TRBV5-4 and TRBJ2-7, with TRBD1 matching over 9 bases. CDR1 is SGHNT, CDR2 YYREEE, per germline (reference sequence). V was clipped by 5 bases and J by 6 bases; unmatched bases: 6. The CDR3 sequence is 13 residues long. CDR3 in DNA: TGTGCCAGCAGAAGCCCGGACAGGGGCGAGCAGTACTTC. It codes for CASRSPDRGEQYF.

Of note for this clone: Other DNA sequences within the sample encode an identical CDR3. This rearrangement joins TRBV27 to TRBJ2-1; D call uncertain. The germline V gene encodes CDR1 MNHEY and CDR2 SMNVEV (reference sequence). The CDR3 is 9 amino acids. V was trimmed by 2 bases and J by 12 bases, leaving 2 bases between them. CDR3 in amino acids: CASSLRQFF. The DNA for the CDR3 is TGTGCCAGCAGTTTAAGGCAGTTCTTC.

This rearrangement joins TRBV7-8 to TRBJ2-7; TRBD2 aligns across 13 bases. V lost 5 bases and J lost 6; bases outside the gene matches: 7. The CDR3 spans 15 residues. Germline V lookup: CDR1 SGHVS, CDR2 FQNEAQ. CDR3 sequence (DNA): TGTGCCAGCAGCATAGGACTAGCGGGAGATCTCGAGCAGTACTTC. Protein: CASSIGLAGDLEQYF.

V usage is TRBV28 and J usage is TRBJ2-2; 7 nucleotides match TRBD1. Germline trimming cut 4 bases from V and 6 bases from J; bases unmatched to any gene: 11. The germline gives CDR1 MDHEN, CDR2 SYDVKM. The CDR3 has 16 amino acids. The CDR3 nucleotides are TGTGCCAGCAGTTCCGGACAGGCCTGGGTAGCCGGGGAGCTGTTTTTT. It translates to CASSSGQAWVAGELFF.

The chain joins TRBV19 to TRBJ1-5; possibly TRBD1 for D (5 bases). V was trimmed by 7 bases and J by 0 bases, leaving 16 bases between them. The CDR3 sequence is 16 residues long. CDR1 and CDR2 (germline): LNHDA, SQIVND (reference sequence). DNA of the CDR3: TGTGCCAGTAAGTCAGGGAGATGGATTAGCAATCAGCCCCAGCATTTT. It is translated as CASKSGRWISNQPQHF.

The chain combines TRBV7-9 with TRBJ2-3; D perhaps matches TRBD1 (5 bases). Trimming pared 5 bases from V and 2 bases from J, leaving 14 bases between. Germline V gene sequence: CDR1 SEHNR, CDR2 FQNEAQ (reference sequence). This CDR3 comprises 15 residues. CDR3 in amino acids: CASSNLMDITDTQYF. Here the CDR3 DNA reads TGTGCCAGCAGCAACCTGATGGACATCACAGATACGCAGTATTTT.

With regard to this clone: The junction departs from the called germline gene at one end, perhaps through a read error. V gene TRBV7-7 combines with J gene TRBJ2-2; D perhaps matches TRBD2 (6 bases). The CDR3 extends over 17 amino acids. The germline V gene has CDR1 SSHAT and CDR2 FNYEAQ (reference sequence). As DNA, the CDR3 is TGTGCTAGCAGCCGAGCCTTAGCGGAAGCGAACACCGGGGAGCTGTTTTTT. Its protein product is CASSRALAEANTGELFF.

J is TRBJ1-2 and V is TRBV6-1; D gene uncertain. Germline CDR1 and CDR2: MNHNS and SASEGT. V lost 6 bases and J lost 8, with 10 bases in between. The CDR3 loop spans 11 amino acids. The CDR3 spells CASRVGEGYTF. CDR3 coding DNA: TGTGCCAGCAGAGTAGGCGAAGGCTACACCTTC.

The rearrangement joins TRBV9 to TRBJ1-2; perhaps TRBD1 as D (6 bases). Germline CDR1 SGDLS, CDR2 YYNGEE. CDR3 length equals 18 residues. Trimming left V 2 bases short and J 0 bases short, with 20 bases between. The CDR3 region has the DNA TGTGCCAGCAGCGTCGGGGGACTAAGGGGGTCTTCTAACTATGGCTACACCTTC. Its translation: CASSVGGLRGSSNYGYTF.

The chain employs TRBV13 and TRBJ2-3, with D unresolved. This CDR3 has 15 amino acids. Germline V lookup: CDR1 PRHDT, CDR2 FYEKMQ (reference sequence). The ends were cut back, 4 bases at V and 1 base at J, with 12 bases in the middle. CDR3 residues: CASSSRLTGTDTQYF. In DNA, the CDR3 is TGTGCCAGCAGCTCTCGACTCACCGGCACAGATACGCAGTATTTT.

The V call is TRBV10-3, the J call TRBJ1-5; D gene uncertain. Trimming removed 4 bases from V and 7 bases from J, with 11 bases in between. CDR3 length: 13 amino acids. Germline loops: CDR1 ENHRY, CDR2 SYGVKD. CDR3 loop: CAISAELGQPQHF. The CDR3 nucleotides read TGTGCCATCAGTGCCGAACTGGGGCAGCCCCAGCATTTT.

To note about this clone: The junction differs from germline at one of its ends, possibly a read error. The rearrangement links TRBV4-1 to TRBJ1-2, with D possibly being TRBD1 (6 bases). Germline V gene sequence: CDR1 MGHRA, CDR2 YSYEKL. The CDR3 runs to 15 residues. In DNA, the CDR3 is TGCGCCATCAGCCAAGCCGCTGACAGGTCGATTGGCTACACCTTC. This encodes CAISQAADRSIGYTF.

The CDR3 DNA follows: TGTGCCAGCAGCCTAAGGGGGTCAGGATACAATGAGCAGTTCTTC. Residues: CASSLRGSGYNEQFF. The rearrangement joins TRBV28 to TRBJ2-1; D possibly corresponds to TRBD1 (6 bases). CDR3 size: 15 residues. Germline V lookup: CDR1 MDHEN, CDR2 SYDVKM. Trimming took 6 bases from V and 4 from J, leaving 16 bases between them.

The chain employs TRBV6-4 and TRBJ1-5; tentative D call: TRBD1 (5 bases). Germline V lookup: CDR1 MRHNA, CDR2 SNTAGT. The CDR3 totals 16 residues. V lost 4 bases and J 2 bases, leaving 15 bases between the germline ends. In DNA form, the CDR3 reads TGTGCCAGCAGTGTTTCGGGGGGGGATGGCAATCAGCCCCAGCATTTT. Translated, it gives CASSVSGGDGNQPQHF.

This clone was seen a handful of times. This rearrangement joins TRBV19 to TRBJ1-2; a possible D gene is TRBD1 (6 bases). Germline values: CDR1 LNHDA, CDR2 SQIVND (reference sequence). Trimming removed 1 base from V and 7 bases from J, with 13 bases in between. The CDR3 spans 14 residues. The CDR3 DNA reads TGTGCCAGTAGTATAGCAGGGGAGCACCCTGGCTACACCTTC. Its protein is CASSIAGEHPGYTF.

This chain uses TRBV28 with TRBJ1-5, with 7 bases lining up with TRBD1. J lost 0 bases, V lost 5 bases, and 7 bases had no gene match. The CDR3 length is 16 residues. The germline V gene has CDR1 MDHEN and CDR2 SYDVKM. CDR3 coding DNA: TGTGCCAGCAGTCCACAAGGGGGCCATAGCAATCAGCCCCAGCATTTT. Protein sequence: CASSPQGGHSNQPQHF.

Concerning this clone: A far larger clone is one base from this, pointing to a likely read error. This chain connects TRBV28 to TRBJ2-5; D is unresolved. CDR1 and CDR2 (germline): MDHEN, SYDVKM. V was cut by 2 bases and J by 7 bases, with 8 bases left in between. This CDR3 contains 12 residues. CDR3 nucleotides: TGTGCCAGCAGTTTAAACCCGCGGACCCAGTACTTC. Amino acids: CASSLNPRTQYF.